Following are 18 T cell receptor beta chains from one sample sequenced in a study of blood T cell repertoires in COVID-19. The data were produced by immunoSEQ multiplex PCR, yet TCRdb's version contains in-frame clones alone and is incomplete. The table shows 200,000 to 250,000 clones, with 80% to 85% occurring only once. The material sequenced was PBMCs or T cells enriched from blood (not recorded which). The source of these receptors is a woman in her 40s who had recovered from COVID-19.

The rearrangement links TRBV5-1 to TRBJ2-6; D is undetermined. This CDR3 comprises 15 residues. V dropped 4 bases and J dropped 0 bases, with 8 bases sitting between them. Germline CDR1 is SGHRS and CDR2 is YFSETQ. The CDR3 loop reads CASSTDSSGANVLTF. The CDR3 DNA reads TGCGCCAGCAGCACCGATAGCTCTGGGGCCAACGTCCTGACTTTC. Variable domain in full (rest from reference TRBV5-1 and TRBJ2-6): KAGVTQTPRYLIKTRGQQVTLSCSPISGHRSVSWYQQTPGQGLQFLFEYFSETQRNKGNFPGRFSGRQFSNSRSEMNVSTLELGDSALYLCASSTDSSGANVLTFGAGSRLTVL.

The V gene is TRBV6-5, the J gene TRBJ2-1, with TRBD2 matching 8 bases. Losses at the gene ends were 5 bases for V and 6 bases for J; bases not matched to a gene: 9. CDR3 length equals 15 residues. The germline V gene has CDR1 MNHEY and CDR2 SVGAGI. CDR3 coding DNA: TGTGCCAGCAGTCTAGCGGGCGGAGGGGGCAATGAGCAGTTCTTC. It is translated as CASSLAGGGGNEQFF.

This clone occurred once. In DNA form, the CDR3 reads TGTGCCAGCAGGGGGGCGTCAAGCTCCTACAATGAGCAGTTCTTC. Translating it yields CASRGASSSYNEQFF. This chain links TRBV6-5 with TRBJ2-1, with D perhaps TRBD1 (6 bases). Germline V CDR1 and CDR2: MNHEY, SVGAGI. The CDR3 has 15 amino acids. Trimming took 6 bases from V and 0 from J, leaving 12 bases between them.

The V gene is TRBV11-2, the J gene TRBJ2-7; a possible D gene is TRBD2 (6 bases). Germline loops: CDR1 SGHAT, CDR2 FQNNGV. The CDR3 consists of 14 residues. V gave up 3 bases and J gave up 0 bases, with 9 bases separating them. Here the CDR3 reads CASSLDGSSYEQYV. In DNA form, the CDR3 reads TGTGCCAGCAGCTTGGACGGGAGCTCCTACGAGCAGTACGTC.

The chain carries TRBV16 and TRBJ2-7; D is ambiguous. This CDR3 has 15 amino acids. CDR1 and CDR2 (germline): KGHSY, FQNENV. Deletions cut 4 bases from V and 3 bases from J, with 16 bases between. The CDR3 region is CASSPSSAIFYEQYF. The CDR3, as DNA: TGTGCCAGCAGCCCGTCTAGTGCTATATTCTACGAGCAGTACTTC.

CDR3 region: CATSEDSAHTDTQYF. CDR3 nucleotides: TGTGCCACCAGTGAAGATAGCGCACACACAGATACGCAGTATTTT. The chain joins TRBV24-1 to TRBJ2-3; TRBD2 might be the D (5 bases). Germline CDR1 and CDR2: KGHDR and SFDVKD. This CDR3 has 15 amino acids. Trimming removed 4 bases from V and 2 bases from J, with 12 bases in between.

V usage is TRBV6-6 and J usage is TRBJ2-7; weak D call: TRBD1 (5 bases). CDR1 MNHNY and CDR2 SVGAGI come from the germline V gene (reference sequence). Trimming took off 2 bases at V and 2 bases at J, with 10 bases between the two ends. The CDR3 loop spans 14 amino acids. CDR3 DNA sequence: TGTGCCAGCAGTTACGAACAGGTCGCCTACGAGCAGTACTTC. Amino acid sequence: CASSYEQVAYEQYF.

The V call is TRBV6-5, the J call TRBJ2-6, with D unclear. The length of the CDR3 is 15 residues. Germline V gene data show CDR1 as MNHEY and CDR2 as SVGAGI. V was pared by 6 bases and J by 2 bases, with 11 bases between. The CDR3 nucleotides read TGTGCCAGCAGACAATTAGAGGCTGGGGCCAACGTCCTGACTTTC. This encodes CASRQLEAGANVLTF.

V and J are TRBV7-8 and TRBJ2-3; the D gene is possibly TRBD1 (6 bases). CDR1 and CDR2 (germline): SGHVS, FQNEAQ. Trimming pared 1 base from V and 4 bases from J, leaving 12 bases between. The CDR3 has 15 residues. CDR3 loop: CASSLEAGAADTQYF. CDR3 in DNA: TGTGCCAGCAGCTTAGAGGCAGGGGCGGCAGATACGCAGTATTTT.

The rearrangement links TRBV7-2 to TRBJ2-3; TRBD2 matches at 14 bases. J gave up 6 bases and V 0 bases, and 5 bases lay outside the gene matches. The germline V gene encodes CDR1 SGHTA and CDR2 FQGNSA. CDR3 size: 17 residues. The CDR3 here is CASSLAGTSGSVDTQYF. Here the CDR3 DNA reads TGTGCCAGCAGCTTAGCTGGGACTAGCGGGAGTGTGGATACGCAGTATTTT.

In this sample, this clone turned up a few times. Other DNA sequences in the same sample also yield this CDR3. J is TRBJ2-2 and V is TRBV7-6; TRBD2 might be the D (5 bases). The germline V gene encodes CDR1 SGHVS and CDR2 FNYEAQ. Trimming took 1 base from V and 6 from J, leaving 9 bases between them. The CDR3 is 14 amino acids. The CDR3 region is CASSLELGAGELFF. Here the CDR3 DNA reads TGTGCCAGCAGCTTAGAGTTGGGAGCCGGGGAGCTGTTTTTT. The entire variable domain, with the rest obtained from reference TRBV7-6 and TRBJ2-2, is as follows: GAGVSQSPRYKVTKRGQDVALRCDPISGHVSLYWYRQALGQGPEFLTYFNYEAQQDKSGLPNDRFSAERPEGSISTLTIQRTEQRDSAMYRCASSLELGAGELFFGEGSRLTVL.

The gene calls are TRBV2 and TRBJ1-1; 8 nucleotides line up with TRBD1. Germline assignment: CDR1 SNHLY and CDR2 FYNNEI. V lost 3 bases and J lost 6; bases outside the gene matches: 9. The CDR3 extends over 15 amino acids. The CDR3 here is CASSDGTGGRSEAFF. DNA for the CDR3: TGTGCCAGCAGTGATGGCACAGGGGGGAGGTCTGAAGCTTTCTTT.

This clone came up a few times. The chain recombines TRBV12-3 or TRBV12-4 with TRBJ1-2, with D possibly matching TRBD1 (6 bases). The CDR3 extends over 13 amino acids. The V gene lost 8 bases and the J gene lost 8 bases, with 18 bases spanning the gap. CDR3 amino acids: CASGWHRAHGYTF. CDR3 nucleotide sequence: TGTGCCAGCGGATGGCACAGGGCACACGGCTACACCTTC.

The chain recombines TRBV7-9 with TRBJ1-1; possibly TRBD1 for D (5 bases). This CDR3 comprises 13 residues. Germline values: CDR1 SEHNR, CDR2 FQNEAQ (reference sequence). The V end was cut by 5 bases, the J end by 8 bases, with 15 bases between. The CDR3 DNA reads as TGTGCCAGCAGCGTTAAGGGGATCGCCGAAGCTTTCTTT. Its protein product is CASSVKGIAEAFF. Combining the CDR3 with reference TRBV7-9 and TRBJ1-1 gives the whole variable domain DTGVSQNPRHKITKRGQNVTFRCDPISEHNRLYWYRQTLGQGPEFLTYFQNEAQLEKSRLLSDRFSAERPKGSFSTLEIQRTEQGDSAMYLCASSVKGIAEAFFGQGTRLTVV.

This chain uses TRBV5-1 with TRBJ2-1, with 11 bases fitting TRBD1. This CDR3 has 16 amino acids. Germline V gives CDR1 SGHRS, CDR2 YFSETQ. Unmatched junction bases numbered 12, after V lost 7 bases and J lost 6 bases. CDR3 amino acids: CASWTYGTGGGNEQFF. Written as DNA, the CDR3 is TGCGCCAGCTGGACCTACGGGACAGGGGGGGGCAATGAGCAGTTCTTC.

This clone was found a few times. The CDR3 spells CASSAGLAGATSYNEQFF. CDR3 sequence (DNA): TGTGCCAGCAGTGCGGGACTAGCGGGAGCGACCTCCTACAATGAGCAGTTCTTC. V gene TRBV2 combines with J gene TRBJ2-1, with 14 positions matching TRBD2. In germline, CDR1 is SNHLY, CDR2 FYNNEI. CDR3 length: 18 amino acids. V was clipped by 4 bases and J by 0 bases; unmatched bases: 5.

V and J are TRBV7-8 and TRBJ2-5; 8 bases match TRBD2. The CDR3 extends over 15 amino acids. Germline-derived CDR1 and CDR2 are SGHVS and FQNEAQ. Germline trimming cut 1 base from V and 1 base from J; bases unmatched to any gene: 2. CDR3 DNA: TGTGCCAGCAGCTTAGGCGGGAGGTTCCAAGAGACCCAGTACTTC. As protein: CASSLGGRFQETQYF.

This chain links TRBV6-6 with TRBJ1-6, with 10 bases matching TRBD1. The junction had 13 bases not matched to a gene; V was cut back by 5 bases and J by 6 bases. The CDR3 totals 18 residues. Germline loops: CDR1 MNHNY, CDR2 SVGAGI (reference sequence). The CDR3 spells CASSRTGTGESFNSPLHF. As DNA, the CDR3 is TGTGCCAGCAGTCGCACCGGGACAGGGGAGAGCTTTAATTCACCCCTCCACTTT.